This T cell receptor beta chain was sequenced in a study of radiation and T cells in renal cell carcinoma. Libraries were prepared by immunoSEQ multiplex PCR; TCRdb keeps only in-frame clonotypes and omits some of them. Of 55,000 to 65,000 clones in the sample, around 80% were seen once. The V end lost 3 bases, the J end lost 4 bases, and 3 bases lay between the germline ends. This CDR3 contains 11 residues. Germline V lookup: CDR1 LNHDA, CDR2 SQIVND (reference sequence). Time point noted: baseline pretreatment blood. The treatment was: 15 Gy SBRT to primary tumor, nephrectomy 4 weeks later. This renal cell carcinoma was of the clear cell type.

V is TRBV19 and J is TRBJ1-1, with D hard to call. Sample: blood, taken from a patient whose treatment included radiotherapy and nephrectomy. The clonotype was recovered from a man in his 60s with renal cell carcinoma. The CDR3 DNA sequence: TGTGCCAGTAGTATGTCCACTGAAGCTTTCTTT. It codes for CASSMSTEAFF.